A single sample gave rise to the 24 T cell receptor beta chains below, sequenced in a study of siplizumab effects on memory and regulatory T cells. Only in-frame clones appear in the TCRdb table, and some are missing; sequencing was by immunoSEQ multiplex PCR. The sample carries 100,000 or so clones, 92% recorded once. The source material was Tregs sorted from blood. These receptors were collected from a human donor in good health.

The chain has TRBV5-1 and TRBJ2-5, with D perhaps TRBD2 (6 bases). This CDR3 is 16 amino acids long. With 0 bases removed from V and 0 bases from J, the gap between germline ends came to 12 bases. The germline V gene has CDR1 SGHRS and CDR2 YFSETQ. The CDR3 loop is CASSLAASEYQETQYF. The CDR3 DNA sequence: TGCGCCAGCAGCTTGGCCGCTAGCGAGTACCAAGAGACCCAGTACTTC.

This chain connects TRBV5-1 to TRBJ2-3; D is perhaps TRBD1 (5 bases). V was cut by 4 bases and J by 3 bases, with 12 bases left in between. Germline values: CDR1 SGHRS, CDR2 YFSETQ. The CDR3 runs to 14 residues. CDR3 bases: TGCGCCAGCAGCCGCGGCAGGGTAACAGATACGCAGTATTTT. Translating gives CASSRGRVTDTQYF.

This clone was detected only once. The genes are TRBV12-5 and TRBJ2-5; a weak D match, TRBD1 (5 bases). CDR1 LGHNT and CDR2 FRNRAP come from the germline V gene. Trimming cost V 4 bases and J 5 bases, with 20 bases left between them. This CDR3 is built from 16 residues. The CDR3 nucleotides are TGTGCTAGTGGTTCATGGTCCAGTTCTTCAGGGGAGACCCAGTACTTC. Translation: CASGSWSSSSGETQYF.

The chain employs TRBV19 and TRBJ2-1; 13 bases line up with TRBD2. The V and J ends lost 3 bases and 15 bases, in that order; junction bases with no gene match: 5. This CDR3 comprises 13 residues. Per the germline V gene, CDR1 is LNHDA and CDR2 is SQIVND (reference sequence). This CDR3 is CASSIGLAGDVFF. Here the CDR3 DNA reads TGTGCCAGTAGTATCGGACTAGCGGGAGATGTGTTCTTC.

Of note for this clone: The junction and the germline gene differ at one end; a read error may be behind it. The rearrangement joins TRBV6-5 to TRBJ2-7, with TRBD1 matching over 7 bases. The CDR3 length is 13 residues. CDR1 and CDR2 (germline): MNHEY, SVGAGI. CDR3 DNA: TGTGCCAGCAGAACCGGGCAGGGGGTCCGACCTTGGTTC. This gives the protein CASRTGQGVRPWF.

This clone was seen once. This chain joins TRBV5-4 and TRBJ1-2; tentative D call: TRBD1 (6 bases). The CDR3 runs to 12 residues. Between the trimmed V and J ends, which lost 2 bases and 4 bases, there was a span of 6 bases. CDR1 is SGHNT, CDR2 YYREEE, per germline (reference sequence). The CDR3 bases are TGTGCCAGCAGCTTAGGGGGCTATGGCTACACCTTC. Amino acids: CASSLGGYGYTF.

V and J are TRBV2 and TRBJ1-2; D uncertain. Germline CDR1 reads SNHLY; CDR2 reads FYNNEI. The CDR3 covers 15 residues. In DNA, the CDR3 is TGTGCTTCGTTGTCAGAAAGACCCGCTAACTATGGCTACACCTTC. This gives the protein CASLSERPANYGYTF.

CDR3: CSAIIDSSLSNQPQHF. Written as DNA, the CDR3 is TGCAGCGCGATTATAGACAGCTCTCTTAGCAATCAGCCCCAGCATTTT. The chain uses TRBV29-1 and TRBJ1-5; a weak D match, TRBD1 (5 bases). V shed 7 bases and J shed 0 bases, with 19 bases lying between them. The V gene's germline CDR1 is SQVTM and CDR2 ANQGSEA. The CDR3 runs to 16 residues.

The chain joins TRBV19 to TRBJ2-2; D might be TRBD2 (5 bases). The V end lost 3 bases, the J end lost 3 bases, and 5 bases lay between the germline ends. Germline lookup yields CDR1 LNHDA and CDR2 SQIVND (reference sequence). The CDR3 spans 13 residues. The CDR3: CASSIGDTGELFF. The CDR3, as DNA: TGTGCCAGTAGTATCGGGGACACCGGGGAGCTGTTTTTT.

The genes are TRBV30 and TRBJ2-5; D ambiguous. CDR1 is GTSNPN and CDR2 is SVGIG in the germline V gene (reference sequence). This CDR3 is built from 13 residues. V was trimmed by 2 bases and J by 2 bases, leaving 9 bases between them. The CDR3 coding sequence is TGTGCCTGGAGTAGTGTCCTTCAAGAGACCCAGTACTTC. It translates to CAWSSVLQETQYF.

The chain links TRBV9 to TRBJ2-7, with D possibly being TRBD2 (6 bases). V was clipped by 0 bases and J by 7 bases, with 14 bases between them. The CDR3 extends over 14 amino acids. Per the germline V gene, CDR1 is SGDLS and CDR2 is YYNGEE. In DNA form, the CDR3 reads TGTGCCAGCAGCGTAGCTTTCGACCGGGAGGAGCAGTACTTC. It is translated as CASSVAFDREEQYF. The variable domain in full, completed from reference TRBV9 and TRBJ2-7, reads DSGVTQTPKHLITATGQRVTLRCSPRSGDLSVYWYQQSLDQGLQFLIQYYNGEERAKGNILERFSAQQFPDLHSELNLSSLELGDSALYFCASSVAFDREEQYFGPGTRLTVT.

This chain connects TRBV4-2 to TRBJ2-5, with D tentatively TRBD1 or TRBD2 (5 bases each). CDR1 is LGHNA and CDR2 is YNFKEQ in the germline V gene. Trimming left V 0 bases short and J 13 bases short, with 18 bases between. The CDR3 covers 14 residues. CDR3 sequence (DNA): TGTGCCAGCAGCCAAGATACGGATTTGGGACCACGGTACTTC. It is translated as CASSQDTDLGPRYF.

CDR3 loop: CASSFRGGNTEAFF. Here the CDR3 DNA reads TGTGCCAGCAGCTTTAGGGGAGGGAACACTGAAGCTTTCTTT. The gene calls are TRBV7-9 and TRBJ1-1; D might be TRBD1 (5 bases). The CDR3 has 14 residues. V was clipped by 3 bases and J by 1 base, with 9 bases between them. CDR1 SEHNR and CDR2 FQNEAQ come from the germline V gene (reference sequence).

This rearrangement joins TRBV18 to TRBJ2-1, with 7 bases fitting TRBD2. The CDR3 has 14 residues. Trimming removed 3 bases from V and 6 bases from J; junction bases left unmatched: 5. Germline V gene data show CDR1 as KGHSH and CDR2 as LQKENI. As DNA, the CDR3 is TGTGCCAGCTCACCGAGCGGGGCTTTCAATGAGCAGTTCTTC. Protein: CASSPSGAFNEQFF.

The V gene is TRBV9, the J gene TRBJ2-7, with D possibly TRBD2 on 6 matching bases. V lost 3 bases, J lost 7 bases, and 17 bases lay in between. The CDR3 sequence is 14 residues long. Germline V gives CDR1 SGDLS, CDR2 YYNGEE. The DNA for the CDR3 is TGTGCCAGCAGCGCAGCGGGTTCCAGTCAAGAGCAGTACTTC. It codes for CASSAAGSSQEQYF.

The chain combines TRBV5-1 with TRBJ2-7; D remains unclear. Deletions cut 5 bases from V and 2 bases from J, with 8 bases between. The CDR3 covers 12 residues. Germline lookup yields CDR1 SGHRS and CDR2 YFSETQ. CDR3 loop: CASRSSAYEQYF. In DNA, the CDR3 is TGCGCCAGCAGGTCCTCGGCCTACGAGCAGTACTTC. Complete variable domain (other parts from reference TRBV5-1 and TRBJ2-7): KAGVTQTPRYLIKTRGQQVTLSCSPISGHRSVSWYQQTPGQGLQFLFEYFSETQRNKGNFPGRFSGRQFSNSRSEMNVSTLELGDSALYLCASRSSAYEQYFGPGTRLTVT.

The chain employs TRBV7-2 and TRBJ1-2, with a tentative D call TRBD1 (6 bases). V was shortened by 0 bases and J by 2 bases, with 16 bases between the two germline ends. The CDR3 covers 17 residues. The germline V gene has CDR1 SGHTA and CDR2 FQGNSA. CDR3 in DNA: TGTGCCAGCAGCTTAGCGGTCGGGGGGCACATCAACTATGGCTACACCTTC. It codes for CASSLAVGGHINYGYTF.

This sequence joins TRBV19 and TRBJ1-4; 7 bases agree with TRBD1. In germline, CDR1 is LNHDA, CDR2 SQIVND (reference sequence). The CDR3 loop spans 17 amino acids. V lost 3 bases, J lost 0 bases, and 7 bases stayed unmatched. The DNA of the CDR3 is TGTGCCAGTAGTATTTTGGGGGACAGATCAACTAATGAAAAACTGTTTTTT. Translated: CASSILGDRSTNEKLFF.

This clone was seen only once. This rearrangement joins TRBV19 to TRBJ2-2, with D perhaps matching TRBD1 (8 bases). V lost 6 bases, J lost 4 bases, and 15 bases lay in between. The CDR3 spans 15 residues. Germline V CDR1 and CDR2: LNHDA, SQIVND (reference sequence). The DNA of the CDR3 is TGTGCCAGTAGGAGACAGGGGAGGGGCACCGGGGAGCTGTTTTTT. It is translated as CASRRQGRGTGELFF.

V and J are TRBV5-3 and TRBJ2-3, with D hard to call. TRBV5-3 is sorted into the ORF group, with uncertain function. Trimming took 7 bases from V and 3 from J, leaving 9 bases between them. This CDR3 contains 12 residues. In DNA form, the CDR3 reads TGTGCCAGATGTCCGAGGACAGATACGCAGTATTTT. Encoded protein: CARCPRTDTQYF.

The chain couples TRBV2 to TRBJ2-6, with D uncertain. With 5 bases removed from V and 5 bases from J, the gap between germline ends came to 22 bases. Germline V gene sequence: CDR1 SNHLY, CDR2 FYNNEI. This CDR3 has 18 residues. CDR3 residues: CASSRAGYRYSRANVLTF. DNA of the CDR3: TGTGCCAGCAGTCGCGCCGGTTACCGATACAGTCGGGCCAACGTCCTGACTTTC.

Only a few counts were recorded for this clone. The chain has TRBV9 and TRBJ2-7; no clear D gene. Germline values: CDR1 SGDLS, CDR2 YYNGEE. Trimming removed 4 bases from V and 5 bases from J, with 4 bases in between. The CDR3 is made up of 10 amino acids. In nucleotides, the CDR3 is TGTGCCAGCAGCAGTAACGAGCAGTACTTC. Its translation is CASSSNEQYF.

In DNA, the CDR3 is TGTGCCAGCAGTGGGGTCTTGCGCATGAACACTGAAGCTTTCTTT. Encoded protein: CASSGVLRMNTEAFF. The chain uses TRBV2 and TRBJ1-1; D is unresolved. V lost 4 bases to trimming and J lost 0 bases, with 12 bases between them. This CDR3 has 15 residues. Germline V lookup: CDR1 SNHLY, CDR2 FYNNEI.

The genes are TRBV5-4 and TRBJ2-1; possible D gene TRBD1, 5 bases. This CDR3 has 15 amino acids. Germline CDR1 reads SGHNT; CDR2 reads YYREEE (reference sequence). V lost 0 bases, J lost 5 bases, and 12 bases lay in between. The chain's CDR3 is CASSLVWGLDNEQFF. CDR3 nucleotide sequence: TGTGCCAGCAGCTTGGTTTGGGGCCTGGACAATGAGCAGTTCTTC.